These 23 T cell receptor beta chains were sequenced from one sample in a study of blood T cell repertoires in COVID-19. Clones were sequenced by immunoSEQ multiplex PCR, and TCRdb holds only the in-frame ones, with some missing. This table holds roughly 250,000 clones, over 75% found once. The sequencing input was PBMCs or T cells enriched from blood (not recorded which). The receptors originated from a woman aged 18-29 years who had recovered from COVID-19.

This clone has more than one count but fewer than ten. The V call is TRBV5-1, the J call TRBJ1-4, with D hard to call. From germline, CDR1 is SGHRS and CDR2 YFSETQ. V gave up 4 bases and J gave up 8 bases, with 21 bases separating them. This CDR3 comprises 16 residues. The CDR3, as DNA: TGCGCCAGCAGCCCCCAACTGACCGGGAGGGTCGAAAAACTGTTTTTT. This sequence encodes CASSPQLTGRVEKLFF.

This clone showed up just a few times. The chain recombines TRBV6-1 with TRBJ1-1; D uncertain. The V end lost 3 bases, the J end lost 6 bases, and 11 bases lay between the germline ends. Germline-derived CDR1 and CDR2 are MNHNS and SASEGT. The CDR3 consists of 13 residues. The DNA of the CDR3 is TGTGCCAGCAGTGAGGGAGAAAGCGCTGAAGCTTTCTTT. It encodes CASSEGESAEAFF.

Here the CDR3 DNA reads TGCGCCAGCAGTCCACCGGGACACCGATACGAGCAGTACTTC. Its translation: CASSPPGHRYEQYF. The chain combines TRBV5-1 with TRBJ2-7, with D tentatively TRBD1 (6 bases). Trimming cost V 5 bases and J 4 bases, with 16 bases left between them. Germline CDR1 reads SGHRS; CDR2 reads YFSETQ. CDR3 size: 14 residues.

This clone showed up just once. The chain carries TRBV6-5 and TRBJ1-2; 7 bases line up with TRBD1. V was clipped by 6 bases and J by 1 base; unmatched bases: 8. This CDR3 region has 15 residues. Germline V lookup: CDR1 MNHEY, CDR2 SVGAGI. The CDR3: CASRLTGTDNYGYTF. CDR3 nucleotide sequence: TGTGCCAGCAGACTCACCGGGACAGATAACTATGGCTACACCTTC.

The chain recombines TRBV29-1 with TRBJ2-3, with TRBD2 matching 14 bases. Germline assignment: CDR1 SQVTM and CDR2 ANQGSEA. The CDR3 runs to 14 residues. V shed 5 bases, J shed 5 bases, and the junction held 3 bases outside the gene matches. The CDR3 here is CSVSGTSGGDTQYF. The CDR3 region has the DNA TGCAGCGTTAGCGGGACTAGCGGGGGAGATACGCAGTATTTT.

This chain connects TRBV28 to TRBJ1-2, with 10 bases aligning to TRBD1. Germline V gene sequence: CDR1 MDHEN, CDR2 SYDVKM. The J segment lost 1 base and the V segment lost 3 bases, leaving 14 bases of the junction unmatched. This CDR3 has 19 amino acids. Here the CDR3 reads CASSFVGTGEELGNYGYTF. CDR3 nucleotide sequence: TGTGCCAGCAGTTTCGTAGGGACAGGGGAGGAATTGGGTAACTATGGCTACACCTTC.

The CDR3 sequence: CASSFFSGGITGELFF. DNA of the CDR3: TGCGCCAGCAGCTTTTTCAGCGGGGGGATCACCGGGGAGCTGTTTTTT. The chain recombines TRBV5-1 with TRBJ2-2; 9 nucleotides agree with TRBD2. Per the germline V gene, CDR1 is SGHRS and CDR2 is YFSETQ. Unmatched junction bases numbered 6, after V lost 2 bases and J lost 4 bases. The CDR3 runs 16 residues.

V and J are TRBV28 and TRBJ1-2; D perhaps matches TRBD1 (5 bases). V was cut by 3 bases and J by 5 bases, with 10 bases left in between. The germline gives CDR1 MDHEN, CDR2 SYDVKM. The CDR3 runs 13 residues. The CDR3 sequence is CASSFRTNYGYTF. The CDR3, as DNA: TGTGCCAGCAGTTTCAGGACAAATTATGGCTACACCTTC.

The chain uses TRBV7-6 and TRBJ2-1; 10 bases are shared with TRBD1. In germline, CDR1 is SGHVS, CDR2 FNYEAQ. CDR3 length: 15 amino acids. The J segment lost 4 bases and the V segment lost 8 bases, leaving 8 bases of the junction unmatched. The CDR3 sequence: CASSLGTGDYNEQFF. CDR3 nucleotides: TGTGCCAGCTCGCTAGGGACAGGGGATTACAATGAGCAGTTCTTC.

The chain couples TRBV2 to TRBJ1-5; 8 bases match TRBD1. The CDR3 has 15 amino acids. V lost 4 bases, J lost 3 bases, and 5 bases stayed unmatched. In germline, CDR1 is SNHLY, CDR2 FYNNEI. The CDR3 region is CASSAQGADNQPQHF. In nucleotides, the CDR3 is TGTGCCAGCAGTGCGCAGGGGGCAGACAATCAGCCCCAGCATTTT. The variable domain in full, completed from reference TRBV2 and TRBJ1-5, reads EPEVTQTPSHQVTQMGQEVILRCVPISNHLYFYWYRQILGQKVEFLVSFYNNEISEKSEIFDDQFSVERPDGSNFTLKIRSTKLEDSAMYFCASSAQGADNQPQHFGDGTRLSIL.

Here the CDR3 DNA reads TGTGCCAGCAGCTTTACCAGGGGGTGGGGTAATGAAAAACTGTTTTTT. It specifies CASSFTRGWGNEKLFF. This chain uses TRBV5-6 with TRBJ1-4; 7 positions agree with TRBD1. Germline loops: CDR1 SGHDT, CDR2 YYEEEE. The CDR3 extends over 16 amino acids. V lost 2 bases, J lost 4 bases, and 8 bases stayed unmatched.

This chain links TRBV2 with TRBJ2-3; possibly TRBD2 for D (6 bases). CDR1 SNHLY and CDR2 FYNNEI come from the germline V gene. The V and J ends lost 7 bases and 6 bases respectively, with 23 bases between them. CDR3 length: 16 amino acids. The DNA of the CDR3 is TGTGCCAGCACAACGCGGGACGGAGGCTTTGGTGATACGCAGTATTTT. Protein product: CASTTRDGGFGDTQYF.

This clone was seen a single time. V gene TRBV4-2 combines with J gene TRBJ1-2; TRBD1 agrees at 7 bases. The CDR3 spans 16 residues. Germline V lookup: CDR1 LGHNA, CDR2 YNFKEQ. Trimming at V came to 3 bases and at J to 1 base, leaving 8 bases not matched to a gene. CDR3 DNA sequence: TGTGCCAGCAGCCAGCGCCGGCAGGGGGATAACTATGGCTACACCTTC. As protein: CASSQRRQGDNYGYTF.

This chain uses TRBV10-1 with TRBJ1-2, with D possibly matching TRBD1 (6 bases). Germline CDR1 is WNHNN and CDR2 is SYGVQD (reference sequence). The CDR3 loop spans 16 amino acids. V was trimmed by 0 bases and J by 8 bases, leaving 19 bases between them. The CDR3 sequence is CASSESKLGAPGGYTF. The DNA of the CDR3 is TGCGCCAGCAGTGAGTCTAAATTGGGGGCGCCGGGAGGCTACACCTTC.

The rearrangement joins TRBV6-5 to TRBJ2-2, with 8 bases aligning to TRBD1. Germline-derived CDR1 and CDR2 are MNHEY and SVGAGI. The CDR3 is 13 residues long. With V trimmed by 11 bases and J by 0 bases, 2 bases remained unmatched. The CDR3 is CAAQGANTGELFF. The CDR3 DNA follows: TGTGCCGCACAGGGGGCGAACACCGGGGAGCTGTTTTTT.

This chain connects TRBV9 to TRBJ2-7; no reliable D call. V lost 0 bases and J lost 1, with 8 bases in between. Germline CDR1 reads SGDLS; CDR2 reads YYNGEE. This CDR3 contains 14 residues. This chain's CDR3 is CASSVGSDSYEQYF. The CDR3 DNA sequence: TGTGCCAGCAGCGTAGGAAGCGATTCCTACGAGCAGTACTTC.

The rearrangement joins TRBV5-1 to TRBJ2-1, with 10 bases identical to TRBD2. The V segment lost 5 bases and the J segment 5 bases; nucleotides outside the gene matches: 7. The CDR3 length is 15 residues. The germline CDR1 and CDR2 sequences are SGHRS and YFSETQ. The DNA for the CDR3 is TGCGCCAGCAGGCTAAGACTAGCGGGCAACAATGAGCAGTTCTTC. It encodes CASRLRLAGNNEQFF.

The table lists this clone with a few counts. The chain links TRBV13 to TRBJ1-4; D unresolved. The CDR3 length is 12 residues. Germline values: CDR1 PRHDT, CDR2 FYEKMQ (reference sequence). Between the trimmed V and J ends, which lost 5 bases and 6 bases, there was a span of 7 bases. The CDR3 DNA reads TGTGCCAGCAGCCTCAGGCATGAAAAACTGTTTTTT. Protein sequence: CASSLRHEKLFF.

This rearrangement joins TRBV3-1 (or the pseudogene TRBV3-2) to TRBJ2-1, with 10 nucleotides matching TRBD2. CDR3 length: 16 residues. Trimming at V came to 4 bases and at J to 4 bases, leaving 7 bases not matched to a gene. Germline lookup yields CDR1 LGHDT and CDR2 YNNKEL (reference sequence). The CDR3 loop is CASSRLAGGTYNEQFF. The CDR3 DNA reads as TGTGCCAGCAGCCGCTTAGCGGGGGGAACTTACAATGAGCAGTTCTTC.

This rearrangement joins TRBV7-3 to TRBJ1-1; 7 bases map to TRBD1. The CDR3 sequence is 13 residues long. The germline CDR1 and CDR2 sequences are SGHTA and FQGTGA. The junction had 5 bases not matched to a gene; V was cut back by 4 bases and J by 6 bases. CDR3 DNA sequence: TGTGCCAGCAGCTCGCAACAGGGGTCTGAAGCTTTCTTT. This translates into CASSSQQGSEAFF. The variable domain in full, with the rest retrieved from reference TRBV7-3 and TRBJ1-1, is GAGVSQTPSNKVTEKGKYVELRCDPISGHTALYWYRQSLGQGPEFLIYFQGTGAADDSGLPNDRFFAVRPEGSVSTLKIQRTERGDSAVYLCASSSQQGSEAFFGQGTRLTVV.

The sample holds one count of this clone. This chain connects TRBV9 to TRBJ1-4; TRBD1 might be the D (6 bases). With 0 bases removed from V and 5 bases from J, the gap between germline ends came to 11 bases. CDR3 length: 15 amino acids. Germline V gives CDR1 SGDLS, CDR2 YYNGEE. The DNA for the CDR3 is TGTGCCAGCAGCGTAGGCGGCCAGGGGAATGAAAAACTGTTTTTT. It encodes CASSVGGQGNEKLFF.

The V call is TRBV7-3, the J call TRBJ2-1; D remains ambiguous. The CDR3 covers 16 residues. Between the trimmed V and J ends, which lost 5 bases and 0 bases, there was a span of 14 bases. Germline V lookup: CDR1 SGHTA, CDR2 FQGTGA. The CDR3 loop is CASSLLSTRSYNEQFF. The CDR3 DNA is TGTGCCAGCAGCCTTCTTTCTACGCGCTCCTACAATGAGCAGTTCTTC.

The chain joins TRBV5-8 to TRBJ2-1, with D hard to call. Germline CDR1 reads SGHTS; CDR2 reads YDEGEE. The CDR3 sequence is 13 residues long. Trimming removed 1 base at V and 6 bases at J, with 8 bases between. The CDR3, as DNA: TGTGCCAGCAGCTTGCAGAGACTCAATGAGCAGTTCTTC. Residues: CASSLQRLNEQFF.